This entry lists 4 T cell receptor beta chains sequenced from one sample in a study of molecular identifiers for immune sequencing clone quantification. TCRdb reprocessed the PCR reads via MiXCR and lists one record per CDR3 protein. Here the sample spans some 89,000 distinct CDR3 sequences, roughly 26% being singletons. Sequencing was done on a sample of naive CD8+ T cells from blood, with Jurkat cell RNA spiked in. As to subset: FACS-sorted CD8+CD4-CCR7+CD45RA+ naive T cells. The origin of the receptors is a human donor in good health. Some libraries in this study had Jurkat cell RNA spiked in.

The DNA of the CDR3 is TGCAGTGCTAGAGTAGCGGGGGGCGGAACTGAAGCTTTCTTT. Amino acids: CSARVAGGGTEAFF. The chain recombines TRBV20-1 with TRBJ1-1, with a weak D call TRBD1 (6 bases). Germline V CDR1 and CDR2: DFQATT, SNEGSKA (reference sequence). This CDR3 has 14 residues. The V end was cut by 1 base, the J end by 5 bases, with 14 bases between.

This clonotype was counted many times. The chain employs TRBV12-3 or TRBV12-4 and TRBJ2-3; D is undetermined. The CDR3 extends over 15 amino acids. V was cut by 7 bases and J by 0 bases, with 14 bases left in between. The CDR3 reads CASTRSHTSTDTQYF. In nucleotides, the CDR3 is TGTGCCAGCACTAGGAGTCACACTAGCACAGATACGCAGTATTTT.

The chain recombines TRBV30 with TRBJ1-1; D is perhaps TRBD1 (5 bases). CDR1 is GTSNPN and CDR2 is SVGIG in the germline V gene (reference sequence). This CDR3 is built from 15 residues. The ends were cut back, 0 bases at V and 3 bases at J, with 14 bases in the middle. The chain's CDR3 is CAWSVRGGGDTEAFF. The CDR3 DNA is TGTGCCTGGAGTGTACGTGGGGGAGGCGACACTGAAGCTTTCTTT.

With respect to this clonotype: A much larger clone differs by one base, so this may be a read error. Since no conserved phenylalanine or tryptophan closes the CDR3, a read error is the likely cause. The gene calls are TRBV29-1 and TRBJ1-1; D is ambiguous. The CDR3 totals 14 residues. Germline V CDR1 and CDR2: SQVTM, ANQGSEA. V lost 1 base and J 2 bases, leaving 11 bases between the germline ends. This CDR3 is CSVEGRGFNTEAFL. The CDR3 DNA follows: TGCAGCGTTGAAGGACGGGGATTTAACACTGAAGCTTTCTTA.